Listed here are 19 T cell receptor beta chains from one sample, sequenced in a study of tumor-infiltrating lymphocytes in oesophageal squamous cell carcinoma. Using its own MiXCR run on the PCR reads, TCRdb lists one record per CDR3 protein. The table lists 20,000 or so distinct CDR3 sequences, around 40% of them singletons. Source material: esophageal tumor tissue. Receptors were obtained from a male donor with esophageal squamous cell carcinoma.

This sequence joins TRBV7-2 and TRBJ2-7; 8 bases map to TRBD2. The DNA end is a closer match to TRBJ2-1, so the J assignment may be wrong. Germline CDR1 SGHTA, CDR2 FQGNSA. The CDR3 sequence is 15 residues long. This chain's CDR3 is CASSPSTGGAHEQFF. The CDR3 DNA is TGTGCCAGCAGCCCCTCGACGGGAGGGGCCCATGAGCAGTTCTTC.

This clonotype occurred many times. The V gene is TRBV6-1, the J gene TRBJ1-5; D is perhaps TRBD1 (5 bases). The CDR3 is 16 amino acids. The germline V gene encodes CDR1 MNHNS and CDR2 SASEGT. Trimming left V 0 bases short and J 0 bases short, with 9 bases between. The chain's CDR3 is CASSEATRGSNQPQHF. The CDR3 nucleotides read TGTGCCAGCAGTGAAGCCACGAGGGGTAGCAATCAGCCCCAGCATTTT.

This clonotype was seen at least ten times. A much larger clone differs from this one at a single base, so this may be a read error. The CDR3, as DNA: TGTGCCAGCAGCTTAGGCAATGAGCAGTACTTC. Protein product: CASSLGNEQYF. The chain has TRBV7-3 and TRBJ2-7; D is undetermined. Germline values: CDR1 SGHTA, CDR2 FQGTGA. The CDR3 loop spans 11 amino acids. V gave up 2 bases and J gave up 7 bases, with 6 bases separating them.

This clonotype turned up a few times. CDR3 bases: TGTGCCAGCAGCTTAGGGCCACGGGGCACTGGAGATGAGCAGTTCTTC. It specifies CASSLGPRGTGDEQFF. The chain couples TRBV7-2 to TRBJ2-1; D is perhaps TRBD1 or TRBD2 (5 bases each). Germline V lookup: CDR1 SGHTA, CDR2 FQGNSA. This CDR3 region has 16 residues. Trimming removed 1 base at V and 8 bases at J, with 18 bases between.

This clonotype was seen many times. The rearrangement links TRBV7-6 to TRBJ2-3; D gene ambiguous. Germline lookup yields CDR1 SGHVS and CDR2 FNYEAQ. V lost 1 base and J lost 6, with 8 bases in between. The CDR3 is 13 amino acids. CDR3 in amino acids: CASSLEFPDTQYF. The CDR3 region has the DNA TGTGCCAGCAGCTTAGAGTTCCCGGATACGCAGTATTTT.

By share, this clonotype ranks as medium-sized. The V and J genes are TRBV6-1 and TRBJ2-5; TRBD1 aligns across 7 bases. Looked up from germline, CDR1 is MNHNS and CDR2 is SASEGT. The ends lost 6 bases at V and 3 bases at J; junction bases unmatched: 4. This CDR3 region has 13 residues. The CDR3 coding sequence is TGTGCCAGCAGAACCGGGACAGAAGAGACCCAGTACTTC. Encoded protein: CASRTGTEETQYF.

V and J are TRBV11-3 and TRBJ2-1; TRBD1 matches at 10 bases. Germline-derived CDR1 and CDR2 are SGHNT and YENEEA. With V trimmed by 1 base and J by 1 base, 7 bases remained unmatched. The length of the CDR3 is 18 residues. CDR3 loop: CASSLGDRGLRSYNEQFF. The DNA of the CDR3 is TGTGCCAGCAGCTTAGGGGACAGGGGCCTCCGTTCCTACAATGAGCAGTTCTTC.

This clonotype was recorded many times. A much larger clone lies one base from this, so it may be a read error. This rearrangement joins TRBV6-1 to TRBJ2-7, with TRBD1 as a possible D gene (6 bases). From germline, CDR1 is MNHNS and CDR2 SASEGT. The CDR3 totals 14 residues. The V gene lost 6 bases and the J gene lost 7 bases, with 19 bases spanning the gap. The CDR3 DNA follows: TGTGCCAGCAGGGTCGGGACAACCTACAATGAGCAGTACTTC. This codes for CASRVGTTYNEQYF.

This clonotype showed up just once. Because the CDR3 is missing its conserved closing phenylalanine or tryptophan, this is likely a read error. It is unclear where the CDR3 begins or ends on the DNA, so no DNA is shown, and the CDR3 is as TCRdb lists it. The V gene is TRBV28, the J gene TRBJ2-7; TRBD1 is the table's D call and was not checked against the DNA. The CDR3 length equals 16 residues, ends included. The germline gives CDR1 MDHEN, CDR2 SYDVKM. CDR3: CASKHRDRVGEQYFGS.

This chain joins TRBV4-2 and TRBJ1-1; no clear D. CDR3 length: 16 amino acids. CDR1 and CDR2 from the germline V gene are LGHNA and YNFKEQ. V was trimmed by 4 bases and J by 4 bases, leaving 19 bases between them. The CDR3 region has the DNA TGTGCCAGCAGCCCCGGACTGACGAGAGGAAGCACTGAAGCTTTCTTT. Translating gives CASSPGLTRGSTEAFF.

This rearrangement joins TRBV6-2 or TRBV6-3 to TRBJ2-4; D perhaps matches TRBD2 (5 bases). The DNA end lines up better with TRBJ2-5; the J call may be wrong. The length of the CDR3 is 14 residues. Germline-derived CDR1 and CDR2 are MNHEY and SVGEGT. CDR3 region: CASSYLDSQETQYF. CDR3 nucleotide sequence: TGTGCCAGCAGTTATCTGGACTCCCAAGAGACCCAGTACTTC.

The table lists this clonotype with a few counts. The CDR3 sequence is CASSPIAGKGVEQFF. The CDR3 coding sequence is TGTGCCAGCAGCCCAATAGCGGGAAAGGGAGTTGAGCAGTTCTTC. The chain combines TRBV7-2 with TRBJ2-1, with 8 bases lining up with TRBD2. The germline V gene has CDR1 SGHTA and CDR2 FQGNSA. This CDR3 is built from 15 residues. After removal of 5 bases from V and 9 bases from J, the junction contained 12 bases not matched to a gene.

The chain combines TRBV7-2 with TRBJ2-4; possibly TRBD2 for D (5 bases). Germline assignment: CDR1 SGHTA and CDR2 FQGNSA. The CDR3 length is 13 residues. Between the trimmed V and J ends, which lost 4 bases and 5 bases, there was a span of 9 bases. For the CDR3, the DNA is TGTGCCAGCAGCTCCGGGGTACAAAACATTCAGTACTTC. It yields the protein CASSSGVQNIQYF.

This clonotype was detected a few times. V usage is TRBV28 and J usage is TRBJ2-6; D ambiguous. CDR1 and CDR2 from the germline V gene are MDHEN and SYDVKM. With 11 bases removed from V and 0 bases from J, the gap between germline ends came to 8 bases. This CDR3 is 13 amino acids long. This CDR3 is CASVLSGANVLTF. CDR3 nucleotide sequence: TGTGCCTCGGTCCTCTCTGGGGCCAACGTCCTGACTTTC.

The chain recombines TRBV20-1 with TRBJ1-5; D is unclear. Trimming left V 0 bases short and J 7 bases short, with 19 bases between. Germline V gene data show CDR1 as DFQATT and CDR2 as SNEGSKA (reference sequence). This CDR3 region has 16 residues. This CDR3 reads CSARDGQALRHQPQHF. CDR3 nucleotides: TGCAGTGCTAGAGATGGTCAGGCCCTCCGGCACCAGCCCCAGCATTTT.

With respect to this clonotype: As the CDR3 is not closed by the conserved phenylalanine or tryptophan, this likely results from a read error. The DNA is left out, because the CDR3 cannot be placed on it with certainty; the CDR3 is given as TCRdb lists it. The rearrangement joins TRBV7-9 to TRBJ2-3; the DNA was not used to check the table's D call, TRBD2. Germline assignment: CDR1 SEHNR and CDR2 FQNEAQ (reference sequence). With termini counted, the CDR3 has 17 amino acids. This CDR3 is CASSLDGASYNAQFFGN.

In its sample, this clonotype is medium-sized. A much larger clone lies one base from this, so it may be a read error. The V call is TRBV7-9, the J call TRBJ2-7, with 9 bases lining up with TRBD1. J lost 7 bases, V lost 4 bases, and 17 bases had no gene match. Germline V CDR1 and CDR2: SEHNR, FQNEAQ (reference sequence). The CDR3 is 17 amino acids. As DNA, the CDR3 is TGTGCCAGCAGCTCCAGGACCGGGACAGGGACTCGCAATGAGCAGTACTTC. The encoded protein is CASSSRTGTGTRNEQYF.

As concerns this clonotype: Given a much more abundant clone one base away, this may be a read error. The genes are TRBV7-3 and TRBJ2-7; 12 bases are a match to TRBD2. Germline values: CDR1 SGHTA, CDR2 FQGTGA. The length of the CDR3 is 15 residues. CDR3 region: CVSSYLAGGQSEQYF. DNA for the CDR3: TGTGTCAGCAGCTACCTAGCGGGGGGGCAGAGTGAGCAGTACTTC.

The V and J genes are TRBV12-3 or TRBV12-4 and TRBJ2-5; D not resolved. The DNA end is a closer match to TRBJ2-7, so the J assignment may be wrong. The CDR3 consists of 12 residues. This CDR3 is CASSSIGYEQYF. Written as DNA, the CDR3 is TGTGCCAGCAGTTCCATTGGCTACGAGCAGTACTTC.